Below are 16 T cell receptor beta chains sequenced from a single sample in a study of Ad26.COV2.S vaccination and SARS-CoV-2 variants. Sequencing used immunoSEQ multiplex PCR; TCRdb keeps in-frame clones, though not all of them. The repertoire holds around 380,000 clones, with 75% to 90% as singletons. Treatment described: 19 received Ad26.COV2.S at low or high dose, single or two shots; several received placebo; per-sample allocation not given. Sampling happened 63 days after the first vaccine or placebo injection. Sequencing used peripheral blood, obtained in a trial of Ad26.COV2.S vaccine versus placebo. All receptors derive from a person between 18 and 65 years old who received the Ad26.COV2.S COVID-19 vaccine or a placebo.

The V and J genes are TRBV9 and TRBJ1-3; no clear D. CDR1 SGDLS and CDR2 YYNGEE come from the germline V gene. Trimming took off 3 bases at V and 2 bases at J, with 9 bases between the two ends. This CDR3 spans 14 amino acids. For the CDR3, the DNA is TGTGCCAGCAGCGCAGACTTAACTGGAAACACCATATATTTT. Its protein product is CASSADLTGNTIYF.

The chain recombines TRBV7-2 with TRBJ2-6, with a possible D match to TRBD1 (5 bases). V was shortened by 4 bases and J by 1 base, with 11 bases between the two germline ends. CDR3 length equals 16 residues. CDR1 is SGHTA and CDR2 is FQGNSA in the germline V gene. In DNA, the CDR3 is TGTGCCAGCAGCTCCCTGACAGCTTCTGGGGCCAACGTCCTGACTTTC. This translates into CASSSLTASGANVLTF. The entire variable domain, with the rest obtained from reference TRBV7-2 and TRBJ2-6, is as follows: GAGVSQSPSNKVTEKGKDVELRCDPISGHTALYWYRQSLGQGLEFLIYFQGNSAPDKSGLPSDRFSAERTGGSVSTLTIQRTQQEDSAVYLCASSSLTASGANVLTFGAGSRLTVL.

This clone has just one count. V gene TRBV7-8 combines with J gene TRBJ1-5; D might be TRBD1 (5 bases). Germline lookup yields CDR1 SGHVS and CDR2 FQNEAQ. V gave up 1 base and J gave up 1 base, with 5 bases separating them. This CDR3 is 14 amino acids long. CDR3 residues: CASSLGDSNQPQHF. CDR3 sequence (DNA): TGTGCCAGCAGCTTAGGGGACAGCAATCAGCCCCAGCATTTT. The full variable domain, rest sourced from reference TRBV7-8 and TRBJ1-5, is GAGVSQSPRYKVAKRGQDVALRCDPISGHVSLFWYQQALGQGPEFLTYFQNEAQLDKSGLPSDRFFAERPEGSVSTLKIQRTQQEDSAVYLCASSLGDSNQPQHFGDGTRLSIL.

This clone is medium-sized in the sample. CDR3: CASSEKTAGGNGYTF. The CDR3, as DNA: TGTGCCAGCAGTGAAAAAACGGCAGGGGGGAATGGCTACACCTTC. The V call is TRBV25-1, the J call TRBJ1-2, with 7 bases that match TRBD1. The junction had 9 bases not matched to a gene; V was cut back by 2 bases and J by 6 bases. CDR3 length: 15 residues. Germline CDR1 MGHDK, CDR2 SYGVNS.

CDR3 DNA sequence: TGTGCCAGCAGCGTACAGGGATGGAATGGCTACACCTTC. Its protein is CASSVQGWNGYTF. The chain has TRBV2 and TRBJ1-2; tentative D call: TRBD1 (6 bases). The germline gives CDR1 SNHLY, CDR2 FYNNEI. The CDR3 has 13 residues. With 6 bases removed from V and 6 bases from J, the gap between germline ends came to 14 bases.

This clone was picked up one time. The genes are TRBV21-1 and TRBJ2-3; the table assigns TRBD1, which was not confirmed against the DNA. TRBV21-1 constitutes a pseudogene. The CDR3 contains 15 residues. The CDR3 DNA reads as TGTGCCAGCAGCAAAGCGGACAGGAACACAGATACGCAGTATTTT. This sequence encodes CASSKADRNTDTQYF.

The chain carries TRBV3-1 (or the pseudogene TRBV3-2) and TRBJ2-1; TRBD2 matches at 10 bases. This CDR3 has 15 amino acids. J lost 8 bases, V lost 4 bases, and 8 bases had no gene match. Germline lookup yields CDR1 LGHDT and CDR2 YNNKEL (reference sequence). In nucleotides, the CDR3 is TGTGCCAGCAGCCTACGCGTAGCGGGGGGTGATGAGCAGTTCTTC. Encoded protein: CASSLRVAGGDEQFF.

This chain uses TRBV19 with TRBJ1-5; 9 nucleotides align to TRBD1. After removal of 7 bases from V and 0 bases from J, the junction contained 13 bases not matched to a gene. The germline V gene has CDR1 LNHDA and CDR2 SQIVND (reference sequence). CDR3 size: 18 residues. CDR3 DNA: TGTGCCAGTACCAAGACGGGACAGGGCTATGTTAGCAATCAGCCCCAGCATTTT. It specifies CASTKTGQGYVSNQPQHF. The full variable domain, rest sourced from reference TRBV19 and TRBJ1-5, is DGGITQSPKYLFRKEGQNVTLSCEQNLNHDAMYWYRQDPGQGLRLIYYSQIVNDFQKGDIAEGYSVSREKKESFPLTVTSAQKNPTAFYLCASTKTGQGYVSNQPQHFGDGTRLSIL.

The chain carries TRBV30 and TRBJ1-5; D remains unclear. Germline V CDR1 and CDR2: GTSNPN, SVGIG (reference sequence). V lost 2 bases, J lost 2 bases, and 10 bases lay in between. The CDR3 has 14 amino acids. The DNA for the CDR3 is TGTGCCTGGAGTTCGGTAAGGGGCAATCAGCCCCAGCATTTT. Its translation: CAWSSVRGNQPQHF. Filled out from reference TRBV30 and TRBJ1-5, the complete variable domain reads SQTIHQWPATLVQPVGSPLSLECTVEGTSNPNLYWYRQAAGRGLQLLFYSVGIGQISSEVPQNLSASRPQDRQFILSSKKLLLSDSGFYLCAWSSVRGNQPQHFGDGTRLSIL.

Worth noting for this clone: The sample carries other DNA sequences with the same CDR3. The chain links TRBV6-5 to TRBJ2-2; D might be TRBD1 (5 bases). The CDR3 is 14 amino acids. Trimming removed 5 bases from V and 1 base from J, with 8 bases in between. Germline CDR1 is MNHEY and CDR2 is SVGAGI. CDR3 DNA sequence: TGTGCCAGCAGTCGAGACAGGAACACCGGGGAGCTGTTTTTT. Translated: CASSRDRNTGELFF.

V usage is TRBV3-1 (or the pseudogene TRBV3-2) and J usage is TRBJ2-5, with D unresolved. Germline assignment: CDR1 LGHDT and CDR2 YNNKEL (reference sequence). The ends were cut back, 1 base at V and 1 base at J, with 7 bases in the middle. The CDR3 extends over 14 amino acids. The CDR3 coding sequence is TGTGCCAGCAGCCAAGGATGGCCCCAAGAGACCCAGTACTTC. It is translated as CASSQGWPQETQYF.

This clone was counted once. The chain employs TRBV14 and TRBJ1-2, with D possibly TRBD1 on 5 matching bases. V shed 0 bases and J shed 7 bases, with 9 bases lying between them. The germline V gene has CDR1 SGHDN and CDR2 FVKESK. This CDR3 contains 13 residues. In DNA, the CDR3 is TGTGCCAGCAGCCAAGATCGCAGGGCTGGCTACACCTTC. Protein sequence: CASSQDRRAGYTF.

This clone occurred once. This chain links TRBV7-7 with TRBJ2-2; TRBD2 matches at 8 bases. The CDR3 extends over 18 amino acids. Germline lookup yields CDR1 SSHAT and CDR2 FNYEAQ (reference sequence). V dropped 1 base and J dropped 5; count of bases not matched to a gene: 12. The CDR3 reads CASSLEAGGPGLTGELFF. Written as DNA, the CDR3 is TGTGCCAGCAGCTTAGAGGCGGGGGGCCCAGGGCTGACCGGGGAGCTGTTTTTT.

The chain carries TRBV3-1 (or the pseudogene TRBV3-2) and TRBJ1-3; 7 positions match TRBD1. Trimming cost V 2 bases and J 3 bases; bases outside gene matches: 4. Germline V gene data show CDR1 as LGHDT and CDR2 as YNNKEL (reference sequence). The CDR3 is 15 residues long. The CDR3 DNA sequence: TGTGCCAGCAGCCAAAAACAGGGGCATGGAAACACCATATATTTT. This sequence encodes CASSQKQGHGNTIYF.

The rearrangement uses TRBV7-2 and TRBJ2-7; the D is unclear. The germline V gene encodes CDR1 SGHTA and CDR2 FQGNSA. The V and J ends lost 5 bases and 4 bases respectively, with 12 bases between them. The CDR3 is made up of 13 amino acids. The CDR3 spells CASSQQMGYEQYF. CDR3 nucleotides: TGTGCCAGCAGCCAACAAATGGGTTACGAGCAGTACTTC.

This clone was picked up one time. In DNA form, the CDR3 reads TGTGCCAGCAGTTACAGCGGGGCCCAAGAGACCCAGTACTTC. Encoded protein: CASSYSGAQETQYF. The gene calls are TRBV6-2 or TRBV6-3 and TRBJ2-5, with 7 bases aligning to TRBD2. CDR3 length: 14 amino acids. Trimming at V came to 2 bases and at J to 1 base, leaving 1 base not matched to a gene. Germline V gene lookup returns CDR1 MNHEY and CDR2 SVGEGT.